Listed here is a single T cell receptor beta chain. This entry belongs to a study of cytomegalovirus exposure and HLA in healthy donors. CDR3 length: 15 residues. The junction had 6 bases not matched to a gene; V was cut back by 5 bases and J by 2 bases. Germline V gene sequence: CDR1 SGHTA, CDR2 FQGNSA. The data were produced by immunoSEQ multiplex PCR, yet TCRdb's version contains in-frame clones alone and is incomplete. Seen here are under 300,000 clones, 90% observed once, and the top ten hold under 0.45%. Sequenced: PBMCs. The sequence derives from a woman between 18 and 29 years old in good health and CMV-seronegative. The chain joins TRBV7-2 to TRBJ1-2; TRBD1 matches at 9 bases. For the CDR3, the DNA is TGTGCCAGCAGCACACAACAGGGGGCGAACTATGGCTACACCTTC. This gives the protein CASSTQQGANYGYTF.